This T cell receptor beta chain is from a study of identical twins. Study observations and caveats: Out-of-frame alpha sequences that twins shared showed excess low generation probability. Clonotypes of the beta chain that were abundant in cord blood carried fewer insertions (memory repertoires showed none).

Each cDNA held unique molecular identifiers, and template switching gave it a universal primer site. TCRdb itself ran the 5' RACE reads through MiXCR, one entry per CDR3 protein. Of around 250,000 distinct CDR3 sequences listed, more than 9.5% are singletons. On this clonotype: Its antigen is not known.

The CDR3 has 15 residues. Germline V gives CDR1 SGHVS, CDR2 FQNEAQ. Trimming cost V 2 bases and J 0 bases, with 8 bases left between them. Another study also made use of these data, one on yellow fever vaccine responses in identical twins.

The chain carries TRBV7-8 and TRBJ2-1; D remains unclear. The sequence was collected from a young woman in good health. The sequenced material came from memory (CD45RO+) T cells sorted from blood. CDR3: CASSLMPYSYNEQFF. In DNA, the CDR3 is TGTGCCAGCAGCTTAATGCCATACTCCTACAATGAGCAGTTCTTC.